Given below is one T cell receptor beta chain in context. Its antigen is not identified. Germline values: CDR1 MNHNS, CDR2 SASEGT. V was clipped by 3 bases and J by 0 bases, with 12 bases between them. The CDR3 extends over 16 amino acids. The source of the sample is a study of cytomegalovirus exposure and HLA in healthy donors. PCR employed 60 Vbeta and 13 Jbeta primers. Clones were read by immunoSEQ multiplex PCR, and TCRdb kept only the in-frame ones, dropping some. The sample holds approximately 150,000 clones; about 71% are singletons and the top ten take 1.3% to 1.5%. Overall study findings and caveats: Researchers reportedly found TCR beta sequences accurately predicted most subjects' HLA-A and HLA-B alleles. The study labeled about 160 TCR beta chains cytomegalovirus-associated. HLA alleles showed associations with around 15,000 TCR beta sequences in a later analysis, at a 0.05 false discovery rate.

Sequencing input: PBMCs. This TCR was sampled from a man aged 50 to 59 in good health and CMV-seronegative. The chain is built from TRBV6-1 and TRBJ2-1; weak D call: TRBD2 (7 bases). The CDR3 reads CASSDKGGDSYNEQFF. CDR3 sequence (DNA): TGTGCCAGCAGTGATAAGGGGGGGGACTCCTACAATGAGCAGTTCTTC.